The clone carrying this TCR beta chain was seen a single time. These data come from a study of blood T cell repertoires in COVID-19. Study at large: The United States, Italy and Spain were the sources of the acute and convalescent COVID-19 samples. Sources were T cells, B-cell-depleted T cells, or PBMCs; the material itself was cDNA or gDNA.

Original processing methods: It was from reference gene primer amplification that nucleated cell counts were estimated. Assay: immunoSEQ multiplex PCR; the TCRdb copy retains only in-frame clones and omits some. The V and J calls and clone size are taken from that table; D and trimming were inferred from the DNA. The sample has around 200,000 clones; over 75% are singletons. Material: peripheral blood. This TCR derives from a woman older than 75 with active or convalescent COVID-19.

As DNA, the CDR3 is TGTGCCAGCAGCCTACAGGGAATCAATGGCTACACCTTC. It encodes CASSLQGINGYTF. The V call is TRBV7-9, the J call TRBJ1-2, with a tentative D call TRBD1 (6 bases). The CDR3 is made up of 13 amino acids. Germline V gene lookup returns CDR1 SEHNR and CDR2 FQNEAQ (reference sequence). Between the trimmed V and J ends, which lost 5 bases and 6 bases, there was a span of 13 bases.